This TCR beta chain was recorded in a study of radiotherapy plus CTLA-4 blockade in lung cancer. About the study: Under 20% of patients responded objectively, and roughly 30% achieved disease control.

Profiling relied on immunoSEQ multiplex PCR, and the TCRdb table lists in-frame clones only, not all of them. The sample contains roughly 110,000 clones, 70% to 85% of which appear only once. The trim removed 4 bases at V and 5 bases at J, leaving 5 bases unmatched. CDR3 size: 14 residues. In germline, CDR1 is MNHNS, CDR2 SASEGT. This receptor was identified in a human donor with non-small cell lung cancer that progressed on radiotherapy plus ipilimumab. Some clones in this sample may be carry-over from other donors' samples. The sample in question was peripheral blood, obtained from a patient treated with radiotherapy plus ipilimumab. This chain joins TRBV6-1 and TRBJ2-7; 10 bases match TRBD1. CDR3 residues: CASSARQGANEQYF. CDR3 nucleotides: TGTGCCAGCAGTGCAAGACAGGGGGCAAACGAGCAGTACTTC.